A single sample is the source of the 10 T cell receptor beta chains below, sequenced in a study of shared clonotypes between healthy human individuals. Only CD45RO-negative cells positively selected for CCR7 counted as naive CD8 cells, so terminally differentiated effector memory CD45RA+ cells were excluded. Sequencing was performed with immunoSEQ multiplex PCR; in TCRdb, only in-frame clones are kept and a portion is missing. The sample consists of roughly 590,000 clones, just under 97% of them appearing once. The specimen sequenced was naive CD8+ T cells sorted from blood. These receptor sequences come from a woman aged 25 to 39 in good health.

As regards this clone: At one end the junction does not follow the germline gene, possibly because of a read error. J is TRBJ2-5 and V is TRBV5-8; possibly TRBD1 or TRBD2 for D (5 bases each). CDR1 is SGHTS and CDR2 is YDEGEE in the germline V gene. CDR3 length: 13 amino acids. CDR3 region: CASTLALGDSTNF. The CDR3 nucleotides read TGTGCCAGCACCCTAGCTTTAGGAGACAGCACTAACTTC.

The V call is TRBV5-4, the J call TRBJ1-1; a possible D gene is TRBD1 (5 bases). Trimming cost V 2 bases and J 5 bases, with 13 bases left between them. CDR1 SGHNT and CDR2 YYREEE come from the germline V gene (reference sequence). The CDR3 runs 14 residues. The chain's CDR3 is CASSFSGGKTEAFF. The CDR3 region has the DNA TGTGCCAGCAGCTTTTCCGGGGGGAAGACTGAAGCTTTCTTT.

This sequence joins TRBV19 and TRBJ1-4; D call uncertain. V shed 3 bases and J shed 8 bases, with 19 bases lying between them. Germline V lookup: CDR1 LNHDA, CDR2 SQIVND (reference sequence). The CDR3 has 16 residues. This CDR3 reads CASSIPVVIEEEKLFF. CDR3 DNA: TGTGCCAGTAGTATTCCGGTTGTTATAGAGGAAGAAAAACTGTTTTTT.

The CDR3 reads CASSIKGPYEQYF. CDR3 sequence (DNA): TGTGCCAGCAGTATTAAAGGGCCCTACGAGCAGTACTTC. The J gene is TRBJ2-7, the V gene TRBV27, with D unclear. V gave up 5 bases and J gave up 2 bases, with 10 bases separating them. This CDR3 comprises 13 residues. CDR1 is MNHEY and CDR2 is SMNVEV in the germline V gene (reference sequence).

This chain links TRBV2 with TRBJ2-1; D may match TRBD1 or TRBD2 (5 bases each). This CDR3 contains 15 residues. V dropped 6 bases and J dropped 3 bases, with 15 bases sitting between them. The germline gives CDR1 SNHLY, CDR2 FYNNEI. CDR3 DNA sequence: TGTGCCAGCAGGGTGAGGGGTCTACTCTACAATGAGCAGTTCTTC. This encodes CASRVRGLLYNEQFF.

The rearrangement uses TRBV5-1 and TRBJ1-1, with D unresolved. CDR3 size: 13 residues. CDR1 and CDR2 (germline): SGHRS, YFSETQ. Trimming pared 5 bases from V and 0 bases from J, leaving 8 bases between. For the CDR3, the DNA is TGCGCCAGCAGGGTTTCGATGAACACTGAAGCTTTCTTT. It is translated as CASRVSMNTEAFF.

This chain connects TRBV9 to TRBJ2-7; 12 bases are a match to TRBD2. Germline CDR1 is SGDLS and CDR2 is YYNGEE. The length of the CDR3 is 18 residues. Losses at the gene ends were 0 bases for V and 4 bases for J; bases not matched to a gene: 11. CDR3 sequence (DNA): TGTGCCAGCAGCGTAGGCAAAACGACTAGCGGGAGTGTTTACGAGCAGTACTTC. This encodes CASSVGKTTSGSVYEQYF.

The chain is built from TRBV10-3 and TRBJ2-7; 7 bases align to TRBD1. The J segment lost 4 bases and the V segment lost 2 bases, leaving 8 bases of the junction unmatched. Germline CDR1 is ENHRY and CDR2 is SYGVKD. The CDR3 loop spans 15 amino acids. The CDR3 bases are TGTGCCATCAGTGAGGCGGACAGGACGGCGTACGAGCAGTACTTC. Amino acids: CAISEADRTAYEQYF.

This chain uses TRBV27 with TRBJ2-3; D is uncertain. Germline loops: CDR1 MNHEY, CDR2 SMNVEV (reference sequence). The CDR3 covers 12 residues. The V end was cut by 6 bases, the J end by 1 base, with 5 bases between. The CDR3 loop reads CASRERTDTQYF. The CDR3 nucleotides are TGTGCCAGCAGGGAACGCACAGATACGCAGTATTTT.

About this clone: Other nucleotide sequences from this sample produce the same CDR3. The V gene is TRBV27, the J gene TRBJ2-7; 12 bases fit TRBD2. The CDR3 loop spans 16 amino acids. With V trimmed by 2 bases and J by 4 bases, 6 bases remained unmatched. Germline CDR1 MNHEY, CDR2 SMNVEV (reference sequence). In DNA, the CDR3 is TGTGCCAGCAGTTTAGGGCTAGCGGGAGGGCCGTACGAGCAGTACTTC. This sequence encodes CASSLGLAGGPYEQYF.